The 12 T cell receptor beta chains presented below share a single source sample, sequenced in a study of blood T cell repertoires in COVID-19. Sequencing used immunoSEQ multiplex PCR; TCRdb keeps in-frame clones, though not all of them. The sample holds roughly 220,000 clones, 70% to 90% seen once. Sequencing was performed on peripheral blood. Every receptor here comes from a man over 45 who had recovered from COVID-19.

J is TRBJ2-7 and V is TRBV27; TRBD2 matches at 8 bases. CDR1 MNHEY and CDR2 SMNVEV come from the germline V gene (reference sequence). Trimming took 7 bases from V and 1 from J; bases not matched to a gene: 9. This CDR3 has 15 amino acids. This CDR3 is CASTLTGGRSYEQYF. CDR3 nucleotide sequence: TGTGCCAGCACCCTTACTGGCGGGAGGTCCTACGAGCAGTACTTC.

This clone has a handful of counts. V gene TRBV3-1 (or the pseudogene TRBV3-2) combines with J gene TRBJ2-2; D is unresolved. The CDR3 sequence is 14 residues long. Germline V gene data show CDR1 as LGHDT and CDR2 as YNNKEL (reference sequence). V lost 2 bases and J lost 6, with 10 bases in between. The CDR3 spells CASSQQANSGELFF. The CDR3 DNA reads as TGTGCCAGCAGCCAACAGGCTAACTCCGGGGAGCTGTTTTTT.

This chain links TRBV6-5 with TRBJ1-3, with 7 nucleotides matching TRBD1. V shed 9 bases, J shed 0 bases, and the junction held 8 bases outside the gene matches. The CDR3 totals 15 residues. Germline values: CDR1 MNHEY, CDR2 SVGAGI. Here the CDR3 DNA reads TGTGCCAGTAAGGGACAGCCTCACTCTGGAAACACCATATATTTT. Residues: CASKGQPHSGNTIYF.

The chain links TRBV5-5 to TRBJ1-1, with D tentatively TRBD1 (5 bases). Trimming removed 4 bases from V and 3 bases from J, with 19 bases in between. Germline V gives CDR1 SGHKS, CDR2 YYEKEE (reference sequence). This CDR3 spans 16 amino acids. The CDR3 region has the DNA TGTGCCAGCAGCCTGATCCGGGGGTCAGGGTACACTGAAGCTTTCTTT. It translates to CASSLIRGSGYTEAFF.

This clone has only a few counts. The chain recombines TRBV27 with TRBJ2-1; 8 bases fit TRBD1. Germline CDR1 reads MNHEY; CDR2 reads SMNVEV (reference sequence). The CDR3 is 15 residues long. Trimming removed 4 bases from V and 7 bases from J; junction bases left unmatched: 9. The CDR3 loop is CASSSATGVWNEQFF. The CDR3 DNA follows: TGTGCCAGCAGTTCGGCGACAGGGGTTTGGAATGAGCAGTTCTTC.

This clone was seen only once. The chain is built from TRBV7-2 and TRBJ1-1; no clear D gene. This CDR3 is 13 amino acids long. Trimming removed 7 bases from V and 0 bases from J, with 9 bases in between. The germline gives CDR1 SGHTA, CDR2 FQGNSA. Here the CDR3 reads CASKPGVNTEAFF. The DNA of the CDR3 is TGTGCCAGCAAACCCGGGGTGAACACTGAAGCTTTCTTT.

CDR3 protein: CASSELGVSLNTEAFF. The CDR3 bases are TGTGCCAGCAGTGAATTAGGGGTCAGTTTGAACACTGAAGCTTTCTTT. This chain links TRBV25-1 with TRBJ1-1; tentatively, D is TRBD1 (5 bases). V was pared by 1 base and J by 0 bases, with 12 bases between. CDR3 size: 16 residues. In germline, CDR1 is MGHDK, CDR2 SYGVNS.

The rearrangement uses TRBV7-2 and TRBJ2-2, with D unresolved. The CDR3 is 15 amino acids. Trimming took 5 bases from V and 5 from J, leaving 15 bases between them. Looked up from germline, CDR1 is SGHTA and CDR2 is FQGNSA. The chain's CDR3 is CASSPDLFSTGELFF. The DNA of the CDR3 is TGTGCCAGCAGCCCCGACTTATTCAGTACCGGGGAGCTGTTTTTT.

The V call is TRBV27, the J call TRBJ2-3; 8 nucleotides line up with TRBD2. The CDR3 extends over 19 amino acids. Germline values: CDR1 MNHEY, CDR2 SMNVEV (reference sequence). The V segment lost 1 base and the J segment 6 bases; nucleotides outside the gene matches: 18. CDR3 loop: CASSLFSSGTRQPRDTQYF. The DNA of the CDR3 is TGTGCCAGCAGTTTATTTTCCTCCGGGACTAGACAACCACGGGATACGCAGTATTTT.

The genes are TRBV28 and TRBJ2-5; 11 bases are shared with TRBD2. Germline loops: CDR1 MDHEN, CDR2 SYDVKM. The V gene end was trimmed by 5 bases and the J gene end by 3 bases; junction bases not matched to a gene: 11. The CDR3 length is 17 residues. In nucleotides, the CDR3 is TGTGCCAGCAGTGCCTGGGGGACTAGCGGTCTTAAAGAGACCCAGTACTTC. Its translation: CASSAWGTSGLKETQYF.

J is TRBJ1-4 and V is TRBV28; a possible D gene is TRBD1 (6 bases). Trimming took 7 bases from V and 7 from J, leaving 10 bases between them. CDR1 is MDHEN and CDR2 is SYDVKM in the germline V gene. The length of the CDR3 is 12 residues. CDR3 protein: CASTAGVEKLFF. Here the CDR3 DNA reads TGTGCCAGCACCGCAGGGGTTGAAAAACTGTTTTTT.

The J gene is TRBJ2-1, the V gene TRBV5-4; 11 positions agree with TRBD2. Germline V CDR1 and CDR2: SGHNT, YYREEE (reference sequence). The trim removed 2 bases at V and 5 bases at J, leaving 6 bases unmatched. The CDR3 is made up of 16 amino acids. The DNA of the CDR3 is TGTGCCAGCAGCTTAAGTAGCGGGAGGGTCCACAATGAGCAGTTCTTC. It is translated as CASSLSSGRVHNEQFF.